Sequencing of this T cell receptor (beta chain) was carried out in a study of blood T cell repertoires in COVID-19. Overall study: There were acute and convalescent COVID-19 samples, and they came from the United States, Italy and Spain. T cells, B-cell-depleted T cells, or PBMCs supplied cDNA or gDNA.

The trim removed 10 bases at V and 6 bases at J, leaving 5 bases unmatched. Per the germline V gene, CDR1 is ENHRY and CDR2 is SYGVKD. This CDR3 contains 11 residues. This clone was seen just once. In the source study's methods: Reference gene primer amplification gave estimated nucleated cell counts. The repertoire was sequenced with immunoSEQ multiplex PCR; TCRdb's copy has only in-frame clones and lacks some. V, J and clone size derive from that table, while D and trimming were established from the DNA sequence. The data contain fewer than 250,000 clones, approximately 90% of them singletons. The TCR sequence derives from a middle-aged woman with acute or convalescent COVID-19. Sequencing was performed on peripheral blood. The genes are TRBV10-3 and TRBJ1-1; 7 bases agree with TRBD1. The CDR3 region is CATLGQAEAFF. CDR3 sequence (DNA): TGTGCCACGCTTGGACAGGCTGAAGCTTTCTTT.